What follows are 2 T cell receptor beta chains derived from one specimen sequenced in a study of blood T cells in healthy people across ages. A J-beta primer mix and a sample-barcoded 5' primer were used in a second PCR of roughly 6 to 11 cycles. TCRdb analysed the 5' RACE reads with MiXCR anew, one entry per CDR3 protein. The sample lists 270,000 or so distinct CDR3 sequences; 25% to 30% were seen once. Specimen: blood. The receptors derive from a woman in her 70s in good health.

The chain links TRBV11-2 to TRBJ1-1, with no clear D. V lost 5 bases, J lost 3 bases, and 10 bases lay in between. The V gene's germline CDR1 is SGHAT and CDR2 FQNNGV. The CDR3 covers 13 residues. The CDR3 DNA follows: TGTGCCAGCAGCCTTAGTGGGTACACTGAAGCTTTCTTT. Encoded protein: CASSLSGYTEAFF.

This clonotype turned up a few times. The rearrangement links TRBV3-1 to TRBJ2-1; 7 nucleotides align to TRBD2. Trimming cost V 3 bases and J 2 bases; bases outside gene matches: 4. Germline V gives CDR1 LGHDT, CDR2 YNNKEL (reference sequence). This CDR3 is built from 15 residues. CDR3: CASSQALAAYNEQFF. The CDR3 DNA sequence: TGTGCCAGCAGCCAGGCTCTAGCGGCCTACAATGAGCAGTTCTTC.